The rows below give T cell receptor beta chains drawn from one sample of a study of molecular identifiers for immune sequencing clone quantification. TCRdb re-called the PCR reads with MiXCR, one entry per CDR3 protein. Here the sample spans 300,000 to 350,000 distinct CDR3 sequences, roughly a fifth being singletons. Specimen: naive CD8+ T cells from blood, with Jurkat cell RNA spiked in. The receptors shown here come from a human donor in good health. Some libraries in this study had Jurkat cell RNA spiked in. CDR3s leave out the opening cysteine and the closing phenylalanine or tryptophan. Fields, in order: V gene, CDR3 protein.

v_gene: TRBV4-1
CDR3aa: ASSQAQGGFLTDTQY

v_gene: TRBV7-6
CDR3aa: ASSLGRIQETQY

v_gene: TRBV20-1
CDR3aa: SARVGLQGRMPRAQH

v_gene: TRBV6-5
CDR3aa: ASSYGTSFYEQY

v_gene: TRBV5-1
CDR3aa: ASSPGQGSGTQY

v_gene: TRBV12-5
CDR3aa: ASGFPQLSANTGELF

v_gene: TRBV4-3
CDR3aa: ASSQDWAGGSKNIQY

v_gene: TRBV27
CDR3aa: ASSLVGTGAEAF

v_gene: TRBV2
CDR3aa: ASSAGSEQY

v_gene: TRBV20-1
CDR3aa: SAGRQGAPIYEQY

v_gene: TRBV20-1
CDR3aa: SATTGARNIQY